The source of this T cell receptor (beta chain) is a study of T-cell reconstitution after alpha-beta-depleted transplantation in children (dated by TCRdb to the mid-2010s). In terms of the full investigation: The study quantitatively tracked T-cell immune reconstitution after TCRalphabeta/CD19-depleted allogeneic hematopoietic cell transplantation in children using TCR repertoire profiling.

Library construction relied on PCR. These reads were obtained on an Illumina HiSeq 2500. Molecular barcoding was employed in the preparation of TCR libraries, with unique molecular identifiers being used to normalize TCRbeta repertoire quantification. TCRdb trimmed public reads at Q25 via fastp, called clones via MiXCR and kept in-frame beta chains. Entries that share a CDR3 protein sequence are merged under the most common genes and DNA. This sample is represented by approximately 400,000 distinct CDR3 sequences; 9.5% to 13% of them were singletons. 4.5% to 6.5% of the sample comes from the top ten. The table lists this clonotype with a few counts. Its antigen target is currently unknown. No base quality values were provided; no much bigger clone lies one nucleotide off. The germline V gene (reference sequence) yields DFQATT for CDR1 and SNEGSKA for CDR2. The CDR3, cysteine through valine, is 13 amino acids long. CDR3 DNA only is kept here, 39 bases in frame from base 1. V and J are truncated by 1 base and 5 bases respectively, leaving an intervening sequence of 12 bases.

This clonotype originated in a human donor who donated a stem cell graft to a child with acute myeloid leukemia. Recombination joined TRBV20-1 with TRBJ2-7; there is no confident call for the D gene. The starting material was PBMCs from the stem cell graft donor, obtained from the stem cell graft. The sequence in DNA is TGCAGTGCTAGAGTCCTCAGGACCGACGAGCAGTACGTC. It codes for CSARVLRTDEQYV.